Each of the 24 T cell receptor beta chains below was sequenced from the same sample in a study of blood T cell repertoires in COVID-19. Repertoires were generated with immunoSEQ multiplex PCR, while TCRdb's copy carries only in-frame clones and drops some. The sample has about 210,000 clones; about 86% are singletons. The sample was PBMCs or T cells enriched from blood (not recorded which). The receptors originated from a woman aged 35 to 49 with acute COVID-19.

The chain carries TRBV6-1 and TRBJ1-1, with 8 bases that match TRBD1. The germline gives CDR1 MNHNS, CDR2 SASEGT. The ends lost 3 bases at V and 1 base at J; junction bases unmatched: 7. The length of the CDR3 is 16 residues. CDR3 amino acids: CASSDRGGQGNTEAFF. The CDR3 DNA sequence: TGTGCCAGCAGTGACCGGGGAGGACAGGGGAACACTGAAGCTTTCTTT.

The CDR3 sequence is CASSPQMRGAYEQYF. CDR3 DNA sequence: TGTGCCAGCTCACCTCAGATGCGGGGGGCCTACGAGCAGTACTTC. The chain uses TRBV18 and TRBJ2-7, with 8 bases identical to TRBD2. Germline V gene sequence: CDR1 KGHSH, CDR2 LQKENI. CDR3 length: 15 residues. Trimming cost V 3 bases and J 2 bases; bases outside gene matches: 6.

The V and J genes are TRBV3-1 (or the pseudogene TRBV3-2) and TRBJ2-3, with TRBD2 identical over 7 bases. Losses at the gene ends were 3 bases for V and 3 bases for J; bases not matched to a gene: 9. CDR3 length: 16 amino acids. CDR1 is LGHDT, CDR2 YNNKEL, per germline (reference sequence). The CDR3 coding sequence is TGTGCCAGCAGCCACCTGAGCGGGACGGTTACAGATACGCAGTATTTT. It yields the protein CASSHLSGTVTDTQYF.

This clone has only a few counts. V is TRBV18 and J is TRBJ2-1; TRBD1 aligns across 11 bases. The CDR3 extends over 16 amino acids. Germline CDR1 KGHSH, CDR2 LQKENI. V trimming: 1 base; J trimming: 6 bases; junction bases outside the gene matches: 5. As DNA, the CDR3 is TGTGCCAGCTCACCACGATCGGGACAGGGGGGCAATGAGCAGTTCTTC. The encoded protein is CASSPRSGQGGNEQFF.

The rearrangement uses TRBV12-3 or TRBV12-4 and TRBJ1-5; D not certain. V gave up 4 bases and J gave up 11 bases, with 12 bases separating them. This CDR3 is built from 12 residues. Here the CDR3 reads CASSYEERTQHF. CDR3 in DNA: TGTGCCAGCAGTTATGAGGAGAGGACCCAGCATTTT.

The rearrangement uses TRBV2 and TRBJ2-7; 9 bases are shared with TRBD2. This CDR3 spans 14 amino acids. The germline CDR1 and CDR2 sequences are SNHLY and FYNNEI. The V segment lost 6 bases and the J segment 6 bases; nucleotides outside the gene matches: 9. CDR3 in DNA: TGTGCCAGCAGGGTTAGCGGGAGACCCCTCGAGCAGTACTTC. This sequence encodes CASRVSGRPLEQYF.

This rearrangement joins TRBV7-2 to TRBJ2-2; TRBD2 aligns across 9 bases. V gave up 1 base and J gave up 9 bases; unmatched junction bases: 9. Germline assignment: CDR1 SGHTA and CDR2 FQGNSA. The CDR3 loop spans 16 amino acids. This CDR3 is CASSLGSGSISRELFF. As DNA, the CDR3 is TGTGCCAGCAGCTTAGGTAGCGGGAGTATTTCCCGGGAGCTGTTTTTT.

The genes are TRBV5-4 and TRBJ2-1; 7 bases align to TRBD2. J lost 0 bases, V lost 4 bases, and 4 bases had no gene match. The V gene's germline CDR1 is SGHNT and CDR2 YYREEE (reference sequence). There are 15 residues in the CDR3. This CDR3 is CASSPTSNSYNEQFF. For the CDR3, the DNA is TGTGCCAGCAGCCCGACTAGCAACTCCTACAATGAGCAGTTCTTC. Full variable domain (outside the CDR3, taken from reference TRBV5-4 and TRBJ2-1): ETGVTQSPTHLIKTRGQQVTLRCSSQSGHNTVSWYQQALGQGPQFIFQYYREEENGRGNFPPRFSGLQFPNYSSELNVNALELDDSALYLCASSPTSNSYNEQFFGPGTRLTVL.

V is TRBV11-2 and J is TRBJ2-1, with 9 bases lining up with TRBD1. The CDR3 length is 12 residues. Losses at the gene ends were 5 bases for V and 10 bases for J; bases not matched to a gene: 3. Germline-derived CDR1 and CDR2 are SGHAT and FQNNGV. CDR3: CASSLGTGEQFF. The DNA of the CDR3 is TGTGCCAGCAGCCTGGGGACAGGGGAGCAGTTCTTC.

The V gene is TRBV7-6, the J gene TRBJ2-5, with TRBD2 matching over 10 bases. V shed 6 bases, J shed 1 base, and the junction held 5 bases outside the gene matches. The CDR3 consists of 15 residues. The germline V gene encodes CDR1 SGHVS and CDR2 FNYEAQ. This chain's CDR3 is CASRAGGPSQETQYF. Written as DNA, the CDR3 is TGTGCCAGCAGAGCGGGAGGGCCCTCCCAAGAGACCCAGTACTTC.

This clone appeared once. This chain joins TRBV5-1 and TRBJ1-2, with D tentatively TRBD1 (5 bases). The ends were cut back, 4 bases at V and 1 base at J, with 14 bases in the middle. Per the germline V gene, CDR1 is SGHRS and CDR2 is YFSETQ. There are 15 residues in the CDR3. CDR3 sequence reads: CASSLTVPLNYGYTF. For the CDR3, the DNA is TGCGCCAGCAGCCTGACAGTTCCCCTTAACTATGGCTACACCTTC. Drawing the rest from reference TRBV5-1 and TRBJ1-2, the complete variable domain is KAGVTQTPRYLIKTRGQQVTLSCSPISGHRSVSWYQQTPGQGLQFLFEYFSETQRNKGNFPGRFSGRQFSNSRSEMNVSTLELGDSALYLCASSLTVPLNYGYTFGSGTRLTVV.

The rearrangement joins TRBV14 to TRBJ2-7; 13 bases fit TRBD2. V lost 4 bases to trimming and J lost 4 bases; unmatched junction nucleotides: 10. CDR1 SGHDN and CDR2 FVKESK come from the germline V gene. The CDR3 consists of 17 residues. CDR3 amino acids: CASSRGLAGALRYEQYF. The CDR3 DNA is TGTGCCAGCAGCCGCGGACTAGCGGGAGCTCTAAGGTACGAGCAGTACTTC.

CDR3 amino acids: CASSSEGLLAGEQYF. In DNA, the CDR3 is TGTGCCAGCAGTTCCGAGGGTTTGCTCGCCGGCGAGCAGTACTTC. V and J are TRBV6-5 and TRBJ2-7; tentatively, D is TRBD2 (5 bases). The germline V and J ends were trimmed by 4 bases and 6 bases, with 19 bases remaining between them. Germline V gives CDR1 MNHEY, CDR2 SVGAGI. CDR3 length: 15 amino acids.

Details on this clone: The same CDR3 also results from other DNA sequences found in this sample. This rearrangement joins TRBV18 to TRBJ1-1; tentative D call: TRBD1 (6 bases). Germline V gene lookup returns CDR1 KGHSH and CDR2 LQKENI. The V end lost 3 bases, the J end lost 1 base, and 9 bases lay between the germline ends. The CDR3 is 14 amino acids. CDR3 in amino acids: CASSPQGSNTEAFF. The CDR3 DNA reads TGTGCCAGCTCACCTCAGGGGTCGAACACTGAAGCTTTCTTT.

This clone was seen ten or more times. V usage is TRBV28 and J usage is TRBJ2-3, with D perhaps matching TRBD1 (8 bases). The CDR3 runs to 20 residues. V lost 6 bases, J lost 2 bases, and 30 bases lay in between. Germline-derived CDR1 and CDR2 are MDHEN and SYDVKM. The CDR3 loop is CASRPGQGELLADHTDTQYF. CDR3 nucleotide sequence: TGTGCCAGCAGGCCCGGACAGGGCGAGCTTCTAGCGGACCACACAGATACGCAGTATTTT.

As DNA, the CDR3 is TGTGCCAGCAGCCCCGGGGGGAGCTCCTACGAGCAGTACTTC. Residues: CASSPGGSSYEQYF. The V and J genes are TRBV4-2 and TRBJ2-7, with 7 bases fitting TRBD2. This CDR3 has 14 amino acids. After removal of 4 bases from V and 0 bases from J, the junction contained 3 bases not matched to a gene. Germline assignment: CDR1 LGHNA and CDR2 YNFKEQ.

The chain carries TRBV19 and TRBJ2-7, with TRBD2 matching 8 bases. J lost 3 bases, V lost 3 bases, and 13 bases had no gene match. The CDR3 consists of 17 residues. Germline-derived CDR1 and CDR2 are LNHDA and SQIVND (reference sequence). CDR3 bases: TGTGCCAGTAGTATTCGCCCTGGGTCGGCGGGGGGCTACGAGCAGTACTTC. Translated: CASSIRPGSAGGYEQYF.

The gene calls are TRBV29-1 and TRBJ1-1, with a tentative D call TRBD1 (6 bases). From germline, CDR1 is SQVTM and CDR2 ANQGSEA. V dropped 8 bases and J dropped 4 bases, with 17 bases sitting between them. The CDR3 extends over 13 amino acids. As DNA, the CDR3 is TGCAGCTTTTTAGGGGGTAGTGGCACTGAAGCTTTCTTT. It specifies CSFLGGSGTEAFF. Full variable domain (remainder filled in from reference TRBV29-1 and TRBJ1-1): SAVISQKPSRDICQRGTSLTIQCQVDSQVTMMFWYRQQPGQSLTLIATANQGSEATYESGFVIDKFPISRPNLTFSTLTVSNMSPEDSSIYLCSFLGGSGTEAFFGQGTRLTVV.

This rearrangement joins TRBV3-1 (or the pseudogene TRBV3-2) to TRBJ1-2; D not certain. This CDR3 region has 12 residues. V was cut by 4 bases and J by 4 bases, with 7 bases left in between. The germline V gene encodes CDR1 LGHDT and CDR2 YNNKEL (reference sequence). This CDR3 is CASSLGGYGYTF. CDR3 nucleotide sequence: TGTGCCAGCAGCCTAGGCGGCTATGGCTACACCTTC.

The chain has TRBV11-2 and TRBJ1-1; D is ambiguous. Per germline, CDR1 SGHAT and CDR2 FQNNGV. Trimming cost V 3 bases and J 4 bases, with 6 bases left between them. The CDR3 sequence is 12 residues long. DNA for the CDR3: TGTGCCAGCAGCTTTACGGGCACTGAAGCTTTCTTT. The encoded protein is CASSFTGTEAFF.

The rearrangement links TRBV6-5 to TRBJ2-5; 8 nucleotides agree with TRBD1. The CDR3 spans 15 residues. Germline CDR1 MNHEY, CDR2 SVGAGI. Trimming took 0 bases from V and 4 from J; bases not matched to a gene: 4. CDR3 bases: TGTGCCAGCAGTTACTCGAACAGGGGGAGAGAGACCCAGTACTTC. Protein sequence: CASSYSNRGRETQYF.

V is TRBV5-1 and J is TRBJ2-7; 7 bases agree with TRBD2. The germline gives CDR1 SGHRS, CDR2 YFSETQ. Losses at the gene ends were 4 bases for V and 2 bases for J; bases not matched to a gene: 9. CDR3 length: 15 amino acids. CDR3 sequence reads: CASSQEGGRAYEQYF. DNA of the CDR3: TGCGCCAGCAGCCAGGAGGGAGGGAGGGCCTACGAGCAGTACTTC.

This chain connects TRBV5-6 to TRBJ1-5; a weak D match, TRBD1 (6 bases). Germline V gene sequence: CDR1 SGHDT, CDR2 YYEEEE. This CDR3 has 16 amino acids. With 0 bases removed from V and 2 bases from J, the gap between germline ends came to 12 bases. The CDR3 here is CASSLGQGSGNQPQHF. In DNA, the CDR3 is TGTGCCAGCAGCTTGGGTCAGGGGAGCGGCAATCAGCCCCAGCATTTT.

The rearrangement links TRBV5-8 to TRBJ1-2; D ambiguous. The germline V gene has CDR1 SGHTS and CDR2 YDEGEE. The CDR3 loop spans 16 amino acids. The V end was cut by 4 bases, the J end by 3 bases, with 19 bases between. The CDR3 spells CASSPSAARRDYGYTF. CDR3 bases: TGTGCCAGCAGCCCGAGCGCAGCGCGACGGGACTATGGCTACACCTTC.